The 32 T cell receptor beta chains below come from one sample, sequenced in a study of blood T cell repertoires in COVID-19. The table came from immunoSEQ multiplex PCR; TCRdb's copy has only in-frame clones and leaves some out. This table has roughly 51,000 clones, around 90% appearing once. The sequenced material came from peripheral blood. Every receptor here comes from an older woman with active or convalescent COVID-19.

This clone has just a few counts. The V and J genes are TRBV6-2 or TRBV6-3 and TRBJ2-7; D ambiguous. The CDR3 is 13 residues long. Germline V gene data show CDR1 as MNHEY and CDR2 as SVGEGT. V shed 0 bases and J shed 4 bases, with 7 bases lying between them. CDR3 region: CASSYSRSYEQYF. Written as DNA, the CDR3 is TGTGCCAGCAGTTACTCGCGTAGTTACGAGCAGTACTTC.

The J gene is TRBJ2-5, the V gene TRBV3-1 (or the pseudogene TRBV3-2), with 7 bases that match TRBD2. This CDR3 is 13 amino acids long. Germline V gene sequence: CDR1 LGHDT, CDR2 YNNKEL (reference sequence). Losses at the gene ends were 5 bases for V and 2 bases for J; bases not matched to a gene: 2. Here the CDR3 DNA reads TGTGCCAGCAGCAGCGGGAAACAAGAGACCCAGTACTTC. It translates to CASSSGKQETQYF.

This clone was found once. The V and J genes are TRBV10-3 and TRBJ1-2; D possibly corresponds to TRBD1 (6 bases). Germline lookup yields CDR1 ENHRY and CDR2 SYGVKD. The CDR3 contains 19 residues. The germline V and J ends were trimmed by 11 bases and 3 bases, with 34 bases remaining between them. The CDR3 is CASMGQMAQGKNLDYGYTF. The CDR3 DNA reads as TGTGCCTCTATGGGGCAGATGGCACAGGGTAAAAACTTGGACTATGGCTACACCTTC.

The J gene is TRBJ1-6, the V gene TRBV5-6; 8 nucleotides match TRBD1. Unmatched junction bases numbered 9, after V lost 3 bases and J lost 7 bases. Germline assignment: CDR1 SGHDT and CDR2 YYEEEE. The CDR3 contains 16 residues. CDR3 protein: CASSYGQGLGNSPLHF. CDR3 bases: TGTGCCAGCAGCTACGGACAGGGTCTTGGCAATTCACCCCTCCACTTT.

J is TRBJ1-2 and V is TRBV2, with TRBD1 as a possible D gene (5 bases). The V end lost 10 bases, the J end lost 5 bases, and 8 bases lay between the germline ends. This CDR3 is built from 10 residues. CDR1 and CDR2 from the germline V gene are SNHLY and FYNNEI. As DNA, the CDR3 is TGTGCCATAACAGGTTATGGCTACACCTTC. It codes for CAITGYGYTF. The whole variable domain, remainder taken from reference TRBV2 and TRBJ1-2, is EPEVTQTPSHQVTQMGQEVILRCVPISNHLYFYWYRQILGQKVEFLVSFYNNEISEKSEIFDDQFSVERPDGSNFTLKIRSTKLEDSAMYFCAITGYGYTFGSGTRLTVV.

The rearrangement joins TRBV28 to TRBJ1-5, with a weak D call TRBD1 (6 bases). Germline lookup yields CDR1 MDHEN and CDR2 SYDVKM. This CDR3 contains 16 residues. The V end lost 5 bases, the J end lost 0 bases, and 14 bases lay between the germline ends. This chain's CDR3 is CASSRGGALSNQPQHF. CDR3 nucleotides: TGTGCCAGCAGTAGGGGGGGGGCGCTTAGCAATCAGCCCCAGCATTTT.

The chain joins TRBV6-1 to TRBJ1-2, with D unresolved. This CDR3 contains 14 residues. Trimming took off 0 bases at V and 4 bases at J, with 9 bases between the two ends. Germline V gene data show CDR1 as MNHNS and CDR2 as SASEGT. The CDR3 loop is CASSEAGSLYGYTF. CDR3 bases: TGTGCCAGCAGTGAAGCGGGCAGCCTCTATGGCTACACCTTC.

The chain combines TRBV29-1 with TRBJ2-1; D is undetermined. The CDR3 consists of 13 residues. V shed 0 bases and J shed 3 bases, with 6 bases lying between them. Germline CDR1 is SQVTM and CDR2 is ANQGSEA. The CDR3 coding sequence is TGCAGCGTTGAAGAGACTGACTACAATGAGCAGTTCTTC. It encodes CSVEETDYNEQFF.

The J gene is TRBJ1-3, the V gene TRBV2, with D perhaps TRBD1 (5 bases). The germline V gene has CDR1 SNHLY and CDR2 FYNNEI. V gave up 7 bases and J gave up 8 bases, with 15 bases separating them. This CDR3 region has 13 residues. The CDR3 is CASTQGGGDTIYF. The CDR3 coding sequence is TGTGCCAGCACCCAGGGAGGTGGGGACACCATATATTTT.

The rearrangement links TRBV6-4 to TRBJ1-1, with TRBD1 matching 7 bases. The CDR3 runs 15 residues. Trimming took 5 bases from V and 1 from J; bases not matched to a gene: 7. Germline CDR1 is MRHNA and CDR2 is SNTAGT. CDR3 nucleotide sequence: TGTGCCAGCAGTCGGACAGGCCACAAGAACACTGAAGCTTTCTTT. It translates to CASSRTGHKNTEAFF.

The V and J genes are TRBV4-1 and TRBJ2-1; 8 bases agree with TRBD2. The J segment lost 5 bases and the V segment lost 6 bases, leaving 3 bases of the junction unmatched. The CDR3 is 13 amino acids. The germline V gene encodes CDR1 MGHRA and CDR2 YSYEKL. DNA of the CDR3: TGCGCCAGCAGTTCACTAGCGGACAATGAGCAGTTCTTC. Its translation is CASSSLADNEQFF.

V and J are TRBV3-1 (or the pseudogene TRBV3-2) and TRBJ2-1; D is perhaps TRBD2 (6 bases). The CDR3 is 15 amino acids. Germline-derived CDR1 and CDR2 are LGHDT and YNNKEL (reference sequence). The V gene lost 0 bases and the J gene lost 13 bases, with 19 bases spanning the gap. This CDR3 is CASSQDAAGGEAQFF. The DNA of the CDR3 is TGTGCCAGCAGCCAAGACGCCGCCGGGGGAGAAGCTCAGTTCTTC.

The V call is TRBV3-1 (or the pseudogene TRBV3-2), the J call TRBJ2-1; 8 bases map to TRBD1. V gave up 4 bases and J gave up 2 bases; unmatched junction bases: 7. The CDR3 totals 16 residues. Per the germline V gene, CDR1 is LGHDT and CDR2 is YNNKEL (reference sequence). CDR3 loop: CASSLPSGGAYNEQFF. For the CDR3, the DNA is TGTGCCAGCAGCCTTCCCTCAGGGGGCGCCTACAATGAGCAGTTCTTC.

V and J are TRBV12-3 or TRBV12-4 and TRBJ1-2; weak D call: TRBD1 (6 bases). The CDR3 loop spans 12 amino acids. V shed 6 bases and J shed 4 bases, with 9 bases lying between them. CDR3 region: CASSRDIYGYTF. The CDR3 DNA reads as TGTGCCAGCAGCCGGGACATCTATGGCTACACCTTC.

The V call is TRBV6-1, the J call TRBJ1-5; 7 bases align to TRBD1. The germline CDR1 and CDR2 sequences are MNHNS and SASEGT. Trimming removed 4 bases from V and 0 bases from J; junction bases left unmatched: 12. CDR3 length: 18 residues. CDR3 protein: CASSVWDSQVYSNQPQHF. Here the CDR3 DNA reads TGTGCCAGCAGTGTATGGGACAGCCAAGTATATAGCAATCAGCCCCAGCATTTT.

The CDR3 bases are TGCGCCAGCAGCCTTTCAGGGGGCCCTGACACTGAAGCTTTCTTT. Translating it yields CASSLSGGPDTEAFF. The chain links TRBV4-1 to TRBJ1-1, with 8 nucleotides matching TRBD1. This CDR3 is built from 15 residues. Germline-derived CDR1 and CDR2 are MGHRA and YSYEKL. The trim removed 4 bases at V and 3 bases at J, leaving 7 bases unmatched.

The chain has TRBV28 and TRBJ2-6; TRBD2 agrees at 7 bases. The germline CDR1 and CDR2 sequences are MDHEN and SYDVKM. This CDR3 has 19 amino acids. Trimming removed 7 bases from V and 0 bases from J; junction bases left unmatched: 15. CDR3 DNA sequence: TGTGCCAGCACTCCCTCCCTGGGAGGGGCAATCTCTGGGGCCAACGTCCTGACTTTC. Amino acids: CASTPSLGGAISGANVLTF.

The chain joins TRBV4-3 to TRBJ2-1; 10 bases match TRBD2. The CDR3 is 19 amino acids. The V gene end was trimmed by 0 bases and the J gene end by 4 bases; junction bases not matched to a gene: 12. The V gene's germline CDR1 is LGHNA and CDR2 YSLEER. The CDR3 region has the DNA TGCGCCAGCAGCCAAGACCGACGTCAGCGGGAGGGCCCGTACAATGAGCAGTTCTTC. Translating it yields CASSQDRRQREGPYNEQFF.

In nucleotides, the CDR3 is TGTGCCAGCAGTTTAGCAGGGATCCGGGAAAAACTGTTTTTT. Amino acid sequence: CASSLAGIREKLFF. The chain combines TRBV28 with TRBJ1-4, with a weak D call TRBD1 (5 bases). This CDR3 spans 14 amino acids. Germline values: CDR1 MDHEN, CDR2 SYDVKM. The V and J ends lost 2 bases and 8 bases respectively, with 12 bases between them.

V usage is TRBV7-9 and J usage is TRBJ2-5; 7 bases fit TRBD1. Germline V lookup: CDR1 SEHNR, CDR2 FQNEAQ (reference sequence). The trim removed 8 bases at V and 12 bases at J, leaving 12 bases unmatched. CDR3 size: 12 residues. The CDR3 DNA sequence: TGTGCCAGCCTAAGCGAGGGGGCAGATGAGTACTTC. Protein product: CASLSEGADEYF.

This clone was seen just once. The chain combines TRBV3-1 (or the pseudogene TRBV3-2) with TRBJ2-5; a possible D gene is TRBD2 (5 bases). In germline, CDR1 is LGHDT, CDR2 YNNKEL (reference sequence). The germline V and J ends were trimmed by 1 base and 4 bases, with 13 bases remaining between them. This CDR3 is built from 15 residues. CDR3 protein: CASSQGALAGETQYF. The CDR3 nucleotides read TGTGCCAGCAGCCAAGGAGCGCTAGCTGGAGAGACCCAGTACTTC.

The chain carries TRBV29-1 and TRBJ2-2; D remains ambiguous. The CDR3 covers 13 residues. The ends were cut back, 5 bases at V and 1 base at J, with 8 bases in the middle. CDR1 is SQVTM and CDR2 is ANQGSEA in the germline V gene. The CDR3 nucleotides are TGCAGCGTTACCAGAAAGAACACCGGGGAGCTGTTTTTT. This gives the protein CSVTRKNTGELFF.

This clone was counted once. The CDR3 DNA reads TGTGCCAGCAGCTTCGGACAGGGAGGTGGTGAGCAGTTCTTC. This gives the protein CASSFGQGGGEQFF. The chain employs TRBV7-2 and TRBJ2-1; 8 bases agree with TRBD1. With 3 bases clipped from V and 9 bases from J, the junction kept 7 bases outside the gene matches. The CDR3 runs to 14 residues. Germline V gene sequence: CDR1 SGHTA, CDR2 FQGNSA. Combining the CDR3 with reference TRBV7-2 and TRBJ2-1 gives the whole variable domain GAGVSQSPSNKVTEKGKDVELRCDPISGHTALYWYRQSLGQGLEFLIYFQGNSAPDKSGLPSDRFSAERTGGSVSTLTIQRTQQEDSAVYLCASSFGQGGGEQFFGPGTRLTVL.

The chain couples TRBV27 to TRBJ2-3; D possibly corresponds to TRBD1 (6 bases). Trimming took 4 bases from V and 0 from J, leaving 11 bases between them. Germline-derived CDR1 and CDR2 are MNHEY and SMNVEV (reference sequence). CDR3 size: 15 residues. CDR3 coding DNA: TGTGCCAGCAGTTCGGACAGCCTTAGCACAGATACGCAGTATTTT. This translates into CASSSDSLSTDTQYF.

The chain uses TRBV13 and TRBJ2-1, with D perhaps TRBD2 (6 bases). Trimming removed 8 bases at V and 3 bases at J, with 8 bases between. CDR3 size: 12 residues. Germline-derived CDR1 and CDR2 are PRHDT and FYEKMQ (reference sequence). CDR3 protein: CASAGGYNEQFF. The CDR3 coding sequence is TGTGCCAGCGCCGGGGGCTACAATGAGCAGTTCTTC.

Here the CDR3 DNA reads TGTGCCTGGAGTCCACAGGGGGGCTACACCTTC. It specifies CAWSPQGGYTF. The V gene is TRBV30, the J gene TRBJ1-2, with 7 bases that match TRBD1. This CDR3 region has 11 residues. Germline trimming cut 2 bases from V and 8 bases from J; bases unmatched to any gene: 2. Per germline, CDR1 GTSNPN and CDR2 SVGIG (reference sequence).

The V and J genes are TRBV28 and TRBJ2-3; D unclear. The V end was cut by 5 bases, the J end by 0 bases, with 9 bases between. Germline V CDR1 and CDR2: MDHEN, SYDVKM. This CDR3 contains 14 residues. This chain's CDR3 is CASSVQTSTDTQYF. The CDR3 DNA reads TGTGCCAGCAGTGTGCAAACTAGCACAGATACGCAGTATTTT.

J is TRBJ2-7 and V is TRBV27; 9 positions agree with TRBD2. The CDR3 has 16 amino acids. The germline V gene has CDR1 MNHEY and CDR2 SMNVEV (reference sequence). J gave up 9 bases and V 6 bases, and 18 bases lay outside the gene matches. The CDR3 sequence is CASRKPTVAGVNVQYF. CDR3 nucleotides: TGTGCCAGCAGAAAGCCCACCGTAGCGGGAGTTAACGTGCAGTACTTC.

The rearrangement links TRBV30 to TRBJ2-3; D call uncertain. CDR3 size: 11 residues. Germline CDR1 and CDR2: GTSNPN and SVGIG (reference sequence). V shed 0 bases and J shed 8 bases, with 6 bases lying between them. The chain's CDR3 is CAWSVSITQYF. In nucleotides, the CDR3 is TGTGCCTGGAGTGTTTCTATTACGCAGTATTTT.

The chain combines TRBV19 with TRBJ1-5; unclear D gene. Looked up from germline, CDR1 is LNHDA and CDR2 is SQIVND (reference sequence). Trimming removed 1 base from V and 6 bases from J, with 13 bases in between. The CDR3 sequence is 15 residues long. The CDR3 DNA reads TGTGCCAGTAGTATAGGATCGAGGAATAGTCAGCCCCAGCATTTT. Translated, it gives CASSIGSRNSQPQHF.

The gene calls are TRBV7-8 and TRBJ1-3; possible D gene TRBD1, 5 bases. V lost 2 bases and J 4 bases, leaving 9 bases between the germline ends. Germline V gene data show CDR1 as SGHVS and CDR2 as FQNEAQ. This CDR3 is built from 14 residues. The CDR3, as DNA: TGTGCCAGCAGCTTACCCAGGGTCGGAAACACCATATATTTT. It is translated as CASSLPRVGNTIYF.

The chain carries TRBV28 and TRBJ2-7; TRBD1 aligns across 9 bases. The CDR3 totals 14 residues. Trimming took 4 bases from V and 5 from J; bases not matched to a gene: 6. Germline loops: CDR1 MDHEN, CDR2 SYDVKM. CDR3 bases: TGTGCCAGCAGTTGGGACAGGGTCAGAGACGAGCAGTACTTC. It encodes CASSWDRVRDEQYF.